This T cell receptor (beta chain) was documented in a study of T cell responses to AZD1222 COVID-19 vaccine. The V end lost 2 bases, the J end lost 1 base, and 9 bases lay between the germline ends. Germline V lookup: CDR1 SGHRS, CDR2 YFSETQ. The CDR3 consists of 14 residues. Method: immunoSEQ multiplex PCR; TCRdb's copy keeps in-frame clones and lacks some. Of about 69,000 clones in the sample, 86% were seen once. The J gene is TRBJ1-1, the V gene TRBV5-1; TRBD1 is a possible D gene (5 bases). The TCR originated in an adult in good health. Here the sequenced sample was peripheral blood, taken on day 0 of AZD1222 vaccination. The CDR3 region has the DNA TGCGCCAGCAGCTTAAACGGGGGGAACACTGAAGCTTTCTTT. Translated: CASSLNGGNTEAFF.